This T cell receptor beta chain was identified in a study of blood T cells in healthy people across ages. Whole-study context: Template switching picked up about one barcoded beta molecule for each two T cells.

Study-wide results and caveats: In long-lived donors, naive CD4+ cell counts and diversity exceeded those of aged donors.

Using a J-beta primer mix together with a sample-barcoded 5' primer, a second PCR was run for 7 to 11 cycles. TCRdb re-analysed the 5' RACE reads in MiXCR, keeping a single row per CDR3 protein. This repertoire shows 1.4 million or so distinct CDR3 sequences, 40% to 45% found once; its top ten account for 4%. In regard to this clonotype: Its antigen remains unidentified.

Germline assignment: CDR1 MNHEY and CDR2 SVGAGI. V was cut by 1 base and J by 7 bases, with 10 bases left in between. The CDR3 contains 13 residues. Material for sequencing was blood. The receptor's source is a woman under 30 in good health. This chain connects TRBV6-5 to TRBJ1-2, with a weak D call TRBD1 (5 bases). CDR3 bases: TGTGCCAGCAGTTACTTAGCTGGGGGTGGCTACACCTTC. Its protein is CASSYLAGGGYTF.